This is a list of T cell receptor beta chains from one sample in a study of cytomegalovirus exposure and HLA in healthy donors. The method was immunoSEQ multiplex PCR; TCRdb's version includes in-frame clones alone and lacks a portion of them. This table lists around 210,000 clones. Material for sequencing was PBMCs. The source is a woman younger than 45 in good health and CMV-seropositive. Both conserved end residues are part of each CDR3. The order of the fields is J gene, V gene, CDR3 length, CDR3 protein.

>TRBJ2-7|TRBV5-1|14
CASRDSGGHDEQYF
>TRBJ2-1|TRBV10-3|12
CAISPESGEQFF
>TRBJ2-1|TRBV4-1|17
CASSHPSRTGGRNEQFF
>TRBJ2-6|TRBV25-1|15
CASAGAGPGANVLTF
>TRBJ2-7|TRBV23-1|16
CASSQSRDREFYEQYF
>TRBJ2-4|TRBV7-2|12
CASSPIGLSPYF
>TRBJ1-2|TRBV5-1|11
CASREGGGYTF
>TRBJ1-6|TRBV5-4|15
CASSWGTGVNSPLHF
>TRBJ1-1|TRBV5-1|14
CASSGRQGNTEAFF
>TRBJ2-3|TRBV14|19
CASSQERGLAGLGTDTQYF
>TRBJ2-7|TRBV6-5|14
CASSFGQDRYEQYF
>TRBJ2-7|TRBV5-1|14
CASSTGTDSYEQYF
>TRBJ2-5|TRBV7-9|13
CASNSATRSPQYF
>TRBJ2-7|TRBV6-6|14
CASSQAGLGYEQYF
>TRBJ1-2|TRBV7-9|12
CASSLEGVGYTF
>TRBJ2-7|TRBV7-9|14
CASSRTSGSYEQYF
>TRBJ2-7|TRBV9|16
CASSVGTSGVVGEQYF
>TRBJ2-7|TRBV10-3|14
CAISLSGGFYEQYF
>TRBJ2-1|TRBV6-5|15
CASSLWGTSGNEQFF
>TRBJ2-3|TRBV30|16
CAWSPYTSGRAYTQYF
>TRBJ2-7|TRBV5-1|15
CASSSLAGGSYEQYF
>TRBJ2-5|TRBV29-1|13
CSVGGDHQETQYF
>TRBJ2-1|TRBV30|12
CAWNQGYNEQFF
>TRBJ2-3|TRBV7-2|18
CASSLGTSGGARTDTQYF
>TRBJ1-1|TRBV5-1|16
CASSLRQGHMNTEAFF
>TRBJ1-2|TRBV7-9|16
CASSFTGQGANYGYTF
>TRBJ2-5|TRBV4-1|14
CASSPRDFQETQYF
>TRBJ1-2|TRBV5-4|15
CASSLASGTNYGYTF
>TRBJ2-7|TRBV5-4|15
CASSLDTSGLYEQYF
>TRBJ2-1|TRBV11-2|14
CASSLGGSVNEQFF
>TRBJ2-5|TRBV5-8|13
CASSGTGKETQYF
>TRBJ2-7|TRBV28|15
CASSLQGPLSYEQYF
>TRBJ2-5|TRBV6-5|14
CASKLNAGYETQYF
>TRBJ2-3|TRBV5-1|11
CASSDRDTQYF
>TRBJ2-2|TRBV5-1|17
CASSLAPLAANTGELFF
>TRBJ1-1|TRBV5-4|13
CASSFSVDTEAFF
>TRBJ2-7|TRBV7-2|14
CASSLVAGSYEQYF
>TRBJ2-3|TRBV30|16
CAWSDRLAGGWDTQYF
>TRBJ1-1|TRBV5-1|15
CASSPRTGGNTEAFF